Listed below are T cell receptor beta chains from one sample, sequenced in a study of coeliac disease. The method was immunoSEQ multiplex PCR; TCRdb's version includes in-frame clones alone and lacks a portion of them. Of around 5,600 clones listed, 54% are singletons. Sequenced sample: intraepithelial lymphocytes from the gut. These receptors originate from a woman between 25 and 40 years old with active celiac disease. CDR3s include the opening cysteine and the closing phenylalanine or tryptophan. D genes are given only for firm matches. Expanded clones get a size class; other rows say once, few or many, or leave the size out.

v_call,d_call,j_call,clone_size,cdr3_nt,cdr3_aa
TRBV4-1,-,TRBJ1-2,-,TGCGCCAGCAGCCAAGGACGGGACTACACGCAGGGCTACACCTTC,CASSQGRDYTQGYTF
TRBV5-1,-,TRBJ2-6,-,TGCGCCAGCAGCTTGGCCTCGAGACAGAAGAAATCTGGGGCCAACGTCCTGACTTTC,CASSLASRQKKSGANVLTF
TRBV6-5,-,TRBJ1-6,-,TGTGCCAGCAGCTCAACGGGGAATTCACCCCTCCACTTT,CASSSTGNSPLHF
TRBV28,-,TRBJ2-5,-,TGTGCCAGCAGTTTATCATCAGAACTACTAGAGACCCAGTACTTC,CASSLSSELLETQYF
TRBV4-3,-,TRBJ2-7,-,TGCGCCAGCAGCCAAGACAGGGGAAACTACGAGCAGTACTTC,CASSQDRGNYEQYF
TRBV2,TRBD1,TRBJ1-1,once,TGTGCCACCAAGCGACAGGGGGGAATGGGGACTGAAGCTTTCTTT,CATKRQGGMGTEAFF
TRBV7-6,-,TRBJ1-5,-,TGTGCCAGCAGCCCGATAGGGGGTAATCAGCCCCAGCATTTT,CASSPIGGNQPQHF
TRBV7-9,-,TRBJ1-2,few,TGTGCCAGCAGCCTCCCGCGGCACTATGGCTACACCTTC,CASSLPRHYGYTF
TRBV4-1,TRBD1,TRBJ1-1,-,TGCGCCAGCAGCCAACTTACAGGGGGCATGTCCACTGAAGCTTTCTTT,CASSQLTGGMSTEAFF
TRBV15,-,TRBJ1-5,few,TGTGCCACCAGCAGGGACCTTATGGGGCATCAGCCCCAGCATTTT,CATSRDLMGHQPQHF
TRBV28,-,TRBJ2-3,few,TGTGCCAGCAGTCCCTGGTCGGGTGTGGTAGTTGCAGATACGCAGTATTTT,CASSPWSGVVVADTQYF
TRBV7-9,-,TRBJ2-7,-,TGTGCCAGCAGCGCCGGGAGCTCCTACGAGCAGTACTTC,CASSAGSSYEQYF
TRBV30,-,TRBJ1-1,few,TGTGCCTGGAGCGGGGTGAACACTGAAGCTTTCTTT,CAWSGVNTEAFF
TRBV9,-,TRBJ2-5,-,TGTGCCAGCAGCGTAGCTATGAGGCCTGAGGGGACCCAGTACTTC,CASSVAMRPEGTQYF
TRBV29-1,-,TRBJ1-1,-,TGCAGCGTGGTCAGGGGGAACACTGAAGCTTTCTTT,CSVVRGNTEAFF
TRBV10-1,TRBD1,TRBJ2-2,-,TGCGCCAGCAGGATGAGGTATTGGGACAGGGATCATATGCGGACCGGGGAGCTGTTTTTT,CASRMRYWDRDHMRTGELFF
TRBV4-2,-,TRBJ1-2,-,TGTGCCAGCAGCCAAGAAACGGTGGTGAGCTATGGCTACACCTTC,CASSQETVVSYGYTF
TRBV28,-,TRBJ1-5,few,TGTGCCAGCAGTTTCCCGGGAGTACGGAGCAATCAGCCCCAGCATTTT,CASSFPGVRSNQPQHF
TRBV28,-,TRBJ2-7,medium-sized,TGTGCCAGCAGCGGGGGGCCCTACGAGCAGTACTTC,CASSGGPYEQYF
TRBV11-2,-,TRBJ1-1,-,TGTGCCAGCAGCCCTGGACCCGGAGGGTACACTGAAGCTTTCTTT,CASSPGPGGYTEAFF
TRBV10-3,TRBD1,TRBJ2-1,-,TGTGCCATCAGACCGGGACAGGGGGTCGATGAGCAGTTCTTC,CAIRPGQGVDEQFF
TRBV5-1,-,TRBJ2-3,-,TGCGCCAGCAGCTTTGCTGTCCAGGGAGATACGCAGTATTTT,CASSFAVQGDTQYF
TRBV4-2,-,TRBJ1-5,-,TGTGCCAGCAGCCAAGACAGGAGCAATCAGCCCCAGCATTTT,CASSQDRSNQPQHF
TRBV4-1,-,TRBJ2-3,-,TGCGCCAGCAGCCAAGGGGTATGGAGTTCTAGCACAGATACGCAGTATTTT,CASSQGVWSSSTDTQYF
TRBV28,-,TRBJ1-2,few,TGTGCCAGCAGTTTTGGAGGTGATGGCTACACCTTC,CASSFGGDGYTF
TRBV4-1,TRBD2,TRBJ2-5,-,TGCGCCAGCAGTTCCGGGACTAGCGGGTTCCAAGAGACCCAGTACTTC,CASSSGTSGFQETQYF
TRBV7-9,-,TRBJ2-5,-,TGTGCCAGCAGCCTACCGAAAGAGACCCAGTACTTC,CASSLPKETQYF
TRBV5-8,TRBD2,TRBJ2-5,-,TGTGCCAGCAGCCCCGGATATCTAGCGGGGGAAGAGACCCAGTACTTC,CASSPGYLAGEETQYF
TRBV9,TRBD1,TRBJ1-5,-,TGTGCCAGCAGCGCAGGGACAGCCAATCAGCCCCAGCATTTT,CASSAGTANQPQHF
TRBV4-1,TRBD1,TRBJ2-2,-,TGCGCCAGCAGCCAAGTAGGGACAGGGTCCGGGGAGCTGTTTTTT,CASSQVGTGSGELFF
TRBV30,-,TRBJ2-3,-,TGTGCCTGGAGTGTCCCGGGCGGGGAGGTAGGCACAGATACGCAGTATTTT,CAWSVPGGEVGTDTQYF
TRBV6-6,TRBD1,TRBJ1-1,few,TGTGCCAGCAGTTCCACGGACAGGGGCACTGAAGCTTTCTTT,CASSSTDRGTEAFF
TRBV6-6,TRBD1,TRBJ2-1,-,TGTGCCAGCAGTTACCCCCCCGACAGGGGGGTACATGAGCAGTTCTTC,CASSYPPDRGVHEQFF
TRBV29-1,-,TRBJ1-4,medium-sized,TGCAGCGTTAAATGGAGGGAAAAACTGTTTTTT,CSVKWREKLFF